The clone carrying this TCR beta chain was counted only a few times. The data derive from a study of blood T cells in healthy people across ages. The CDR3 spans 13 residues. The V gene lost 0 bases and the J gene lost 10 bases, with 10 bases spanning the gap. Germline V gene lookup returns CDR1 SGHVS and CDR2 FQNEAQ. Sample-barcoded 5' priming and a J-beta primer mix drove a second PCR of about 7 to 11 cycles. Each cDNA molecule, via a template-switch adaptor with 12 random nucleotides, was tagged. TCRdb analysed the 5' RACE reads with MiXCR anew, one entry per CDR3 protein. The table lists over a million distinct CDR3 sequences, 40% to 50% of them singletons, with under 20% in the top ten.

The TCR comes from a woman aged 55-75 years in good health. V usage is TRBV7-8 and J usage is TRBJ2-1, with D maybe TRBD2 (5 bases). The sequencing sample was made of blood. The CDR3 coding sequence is TGTGCCAGCAGCTTAGCGCCTCAGCGGGAGCAGTTCTTC. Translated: CASSLAPQREQFF.